This entry lists 13 T cell receptor beta chains sequenced from one sample in a study of Graves' ophthalmopathy and Graves' hyperthyroidism. The sequenced template was RNA, covering the TCR beta CDR3 region. The first-round RT-PCR employed HTBI primers together with the Qiagen OneStep RT-PCR kit. A multiplex PCR was then performed as the second round. TCRdb re-analysed the multiplex PCR reads in MiXCR, keeping a single row per CDR3 protein. Among a few hundred thousand distinct CDR3 sequences listed, 35% to 45% were seen once. Sequencing was carried out using peripheral blood or thyroid tissue (not recorded which). The receptors shown here come from an adult man with Graves' hyperthyroidism.

This clonotype turned up a few times. The chain carries TRBV5-6 and TRBJ1-1; 9 bases fit TRBD1. The germline CDR1 and CDR2 sequences are SGHDT and YYEEEE. V shed 0 bases and J 4 bases; nucleotides not matched to a gene: 7. The CDR3 is 16 residues long. CDR3 DNA sequence: TGTGCCAGCAGCTTGGACAGGGGGCGCCGTGCCACTGAAGCTTTCTTT. Its translation is CASSLDRGRRATEAFF.

The sample holds a few counts of this clonotype. The rearrangement uses TRBV28 and TRBJ2-7, with 11 bases identical to TRBD2. Trimming cost V 6 bases and J 2 bases; bases outside gene matches: 18. The CDR3 is made up of 19 amino acids. CDR1 and CDR2 (germline): MDHEN, SYDVKM. CDR3 protein: CASSSQGQQTSGTPYEQYF. In DNA, the CDR3 is TGTGCCAGCAGCTCGCAGGGACAGCAGACTAGCGGGACTCCCTACGAGCAGTACTTC.

This clonotype was seen repeatedly, ten times or more. This chain links TRBV24-1 with TRBJ1-5, with D possibly being TRBD1 (5 bases). Trimming pared 0 bases from V and 12 bases from J, leaving 8 bases between. This CDR3 spans 12 amino acids. The germline V gene has CDR1 KGHDR and CDR2 SFDVKD. DNA for the CDR3: TGTGCCACCAGTGATTTGGGGGGGATCCAGCATTTT. The encoded protein is CATSDLGGIQHF.

This clonotype was counted ten times or more. The genes are TRBV5-1 and TRBJ2-5; the match to TRBD1 covers 8 bases. Germline V gene data show CDR1 as SGHRS and CDR2 as YFSETQ. The CDR3 is 15 amino acids. V trimming: 1 base; J trimming: 4 bases; junction bases outside the gene matches: 6. In nucleotides, the CDR3 is TGCGCCAGCAGCTTGACGGCAGGGGGCCGAGAGACCCAGTACTTC. As protein: CASSLTAGGRETQYF.

The chain uses TRBV29-1 and TRBJ1-1; 7 positions agree with TRBD1. CDR1 SQVTM and CDR2 ANQGSEA come from the germline V gene. This CDR3 is built from 13 residues. The V and J ends lost 8 bases and 1 base, in that order; junction bases with no gene match: 7. In DNA form, the CDR3 reads TGCAGCCAACGACAGGGTTCGAACACTGAAGCTTTCTTT. Amino acid sequence: CSQRQGSNTEAFF.

This clonotype was seen repeatedly, ten times or more. The chain links TRBV9 to TRBJ1-1; D gene ambiguous. V lost 7 bases and J 4 bases, leaving 17 bases between the germline ends. Germline V gives CDR1 SGDLS, CDR2 YYNGEE. CDR3 length equals 14 residues. CDR3 coding DNA: TGTGCCAGCGGGAGGCCCGAGGTCGTCACTGAAGCTTTCTTT. It is translated as CASGRPEVVTEAFF. The full variable domain, its missing parts supplied by reference TRBV9 and TRBJ1-1, is DSGVTQTPKHLITATGQRVTLRCSPRSGDLSVYWYQQSLDQGLQFLIQYYNGEERAKGNILERFSAQQFPDLHSELNLSSLELGDSALYFCASGRPEVVTEAFFGQGTRLTVV.

With regard to this clonotype: A clone one base away is much larger, so this may be a read error. This sequence joins TRBV9 and TRBJ1-3, with a possible D match to TRBD1 (5 bases). CDR1 is SGDLS and CDR2 is YYNGEE in the germline V gene. The CDR3 length is 16 residues. Trimming pared 0 bases from V and 0 bases from J, leaving 10 bases between. The CDR3 reads CASSVAPTGSGNTIYF. Written as DNA, the CDR3 is TGTGCCAGCAGCGTAGCTCCTACAGGCTCTGGAAACACCATATATTTT.

The chain couples TRBV10-3 to TRBJ1-4; D unclear. Germline V gene data show CDR1 as ENHRY and CDR2 as SYGVKD. Trimming stripped 3 bases from V and 7 bases from J, with 9 bases between. The CDR3 extends over 13 amino acids. The CDR3 loop reads CAISDGYTEKLFF. DNA for the CDR3: TGTGCCATCAGTGACGGCTACACTGAAAAACTGTTTTTT.

The sample holds many counts of this clonotype. The chain combines TRBV7-8 with TRBJ2-5; D is undetermined. The CDR3 is 15 amino acids. Trimming left V 5 bases short and J 4 bases short, with 17 bases between. Germline-derived CDR1 and CDR2 are SGHVS and FQNEAQ. CDR3 region: CASSIEPLDPETQYF. Here the CDR3 DNA reads TGTGCCAGCAGCATAGAGCCCCTGGACCCAGAGACCCAGTACTTC.

This clonotype was seen at least ten times. This sequence joins TRBV15 and TRBJ2-2; TRBD1 is a possible D gene (5 bases). This CDR3 contains 15 residues. Between the trimmed V and J ends, which lost 3 bases and 1 base, there was a span of 9 bases. Germline CDR1 is LNHNV and CDR2 is YYDKDF (reference sequence). Here the CDR3 DNA reads TGTGCCACCAGCAGGACAGAAGTGAACACCGGGGAGCTGTTTTTT. It specifies CATSRTEVNTGELFF.

A remark on this clonotype: A much larger clone lies a single base off, so this may be a read error. The CDR3 loop is CASSHVSETYKQYF. In DNA, the CDR3 is TGTGCCAGCAGCCACGTTTCTGAAACCTACAAGCAGTACTTC. V and J are TRBV14 and TRBJ2-7; D is ambiguous. The germline V gene has CDR1 SGHDN and CDR2 FVKESK. The CDR3 length is 14 residues.

This clonotype was detected ten times or more. The chain has TRBV19 and TRBJ1-1; D unresolved. CDR3 size: 11 residues. Germline CDR1 LNHDA, CDR2 SQIVND (reference sequence). V gave up 7 bases and J gave up 1 base, with 4 bases separating them. The CDR3 is CASTQNTEAFF. DNA of the CDR3: TGTGCCAGTACCCAGAACACTGAAGCTTTCTTT.

V and J are TRBV10-3 and TRBJ2-7; 9 bases align to TRBD1. CDR1 is ENHRY, CDR2 SYGVKD, per germline. Trimming cost V 0 bases and J 1 base; bases outside gene matches: 4. This CDR3 has 16 amino acids. The CDR3 DNA reads as TGTGCCATCAGTGAGTCGGTGACAGGGGGGTCCTACGAGCAGTACTTC. Translating gives CAISESVTGGSYEQYF.